Listed below are T cell receptor beta chains from one sample, sequenced in a study of CD8 T cells in ankylosing spondylitis. TCRdb fed the 5' RACE reads into MiXCR, producing one record per CDR3 protein. Of 450,000 or so distinct CDR3 sequences listed, roughly 27% were seen once; the top ten hold 0.89%. The sequenced sample was blood, either unsorted or a sorted T cell fraction (not recorded which). The receptors stem from a male donor with ankylosing spondylitis. CDR3s include the opening cysteine and the closing phenylalanine or tryptophan. Fields, in order: V gene, CDR3 protein.

v_gene: TRBV29-1
CDR3aa: CSVEDRGLSATVEQFF

v_gene: TRBV7-8
CDR3aa: CASSLGGAENIQYF

v_gene: TRBV5-1
CDR3aa: CASSVGHLGSYEQYF

v_gene: TRBV7-9
CDR3aa: CASSQGQGREKLFF

v_gene: TRBV20-1
CDR3aa: CSAPDRDGYEQYF

v_gene: TRBV7-2
CDR3aa: CASTPREFMNTEAFF

v_gene: TRBV11-2
CDR3aa: CASSLAGAPNEQFF

v_gene: TRBV7-7
CDR3aa: CASSLGTRKDSEQFF

v_gene: TRBV5-1
CDR3aa: CASSLGSHGQYF

v_gene: TRBV20-1
CDR3aa: CSARDLSGANVLTF

v_gene: TRBV7-2
CDR3aa: CASSRQPEGVQYF

v_gene: TRBV5-1
CDR3aa: CASSLRDLYNEQFF

v_gene: TRBV7-7
CDR3aa: CASSTDRASGEQFF

v_gene: TRBV7-9
CDR3aa: CASSFGTLQETQYF

v_gene: TRBV27
CDR3aa: CASSLSQLNTGELFF

v_gene: TRBV9
CDR3aa: CASSVDGSYNEQFF

v_gene: TRBV19
CDR3aa: CASSSGGQGINTGELFF

v_gene: TRBV15
CDR3aa: CATSRDRNEQFF

v_gene: TRBV12-3/TRBV12-4
CDR3aa: CASSSLSGTGSEQYF

v_gene: TRBV20-1
CDR3aa: CSARDRREGRTGELFF

v_gene: TRBV7-2
CDR3aa: CASSLKKGSNEKLFF

v_gene: TRBV2
CDR3aa: CASSGWVGSPLHF

v_gene: TRBV10-1
CDR3aa: CASSGNLNEQFF

v_gene: TRBV11-2
CDR3aa: CASSFRQENTGELFF

v_gene: TRBV3-1
CDR3aa: CASSLGLGYEQYF

v_gene: TRBV20-1
CDR3aa: CSAPNEGGNEQFF

v_gene: TRBV12-3/TRBV12-4
CDR3aa: CASSLASGRSRPFF

v_gene: TRBV3-1
CDR3aa: CASSQAGIHSGNTIYF

v_gene: TRBV19
CDR3aa: CASSITTSYEQYF

v_gene: TRBV5-6
CDR3aa: CASSFTLAGAHNEQFF

v_gene: TRBV5-1
CDR3aa: CASSLSRTSGVGETQYF

v_gene: TRBV28
CDR3aa: CASSPHRKTRAEAFF

v_gene: TRBV25-1
CDR3aa: CASSERNEQFF

v_gene: TRBV20-1
CDR3aa: CSGGRSQETQYF

v_gene: TRBV24-1
CDR3aa: CATSDNRDNSPLHF

v_gene: TRBV3-1
CDR3aa: CASSQSGGNQPQHF

v_gene: TRBV3-1
CDR3aa: CASSRVTADNSPLHF

v_gene: TRBV4-2
CDR3aa: CASSQDGVARADTQYF

v_gene: TRBV24-1
CDR3aa: CATMGEGRNEQFF

v_gene: TRBV9
CDR3aa: CASSPRARVIDEQFF

v_gene: TRBV20-1
CDR3aa: CSGDRQGHGYTF

v_gene: TRBV3-1
CDR3aa: CASSQDPTLAGGPNEQFF

v_gene: TRBV7-9
CDR3aa: CASSRLAVSNNEQFF

v_gene: TRBV20-1
CDR3aa: CSAKTSGAPYEQYF

v_gene: TRBV11-3
CDR3aa: CASSSGLGSNIQYF

v_gene: TRBV5-1
CDR3aa: CASSPNYNEQFF

v_gene: TRBV15
CDR3aa: CATSKQGGTEAFF

v_gene: TRBV5-1
CDR3aa: CASSFTGPTEAFF

v_gene: TRBV12-3/TRBV12-4
CDR3aa: CASKSGTGNSPLHF

v_gene: TRBV12-3/TRBV12-4
CDR3aa: CASTLTALNTEAFF

v_gene: TRBV11-2
CDR3aa: CASSSTGDSYNEQFF

v_gene: TRBV5-4
CDR3aa: CASSLEGAPYKQFF

v_gene: TRBV12-3/TRBV12-4
CDR3aa: CASIPDGNTEAFF

v_gene: TRBV12-3/TRBV12-4
CDR3aa: CASSTLASNQPQHF

v_gene: TRBV5-6
CDR3aa: CASSFALGQETQYF

v_gene: TRBV20-1
CDR3aa: CSADNREAGNTIYF

v_gene: TRBV20-1
CDR3aa: CSARDGAAYYGYTF